Below, one T cell receptor beta chain is given with its context. The source of the sample is a study of blood T cell repertoires in COVID-19. Some clones are missing from TCRdb's copy, which holds only in-frame ones; the method was immunoSEQ multiplex PCR. The sample records about 75,000 clones, 88% being singletons. The receptor comes from a human donor in a cohort sampled during active COVID-19. The sample was peripheral blood.

In DNA, the CDR3 is TGCGCCAGCAGCCAAGAGACAGCCCTGAACACTGAAGCTTTCTTT. Translation: CASSQETALNTEAFF. The V and J genes are TRBV4-1 and TRBJ1-1, with D possibly matching TRBD1 (5 bases). Trimming left V 0 bases short and J 0 bases short, with 8 bases between. This CDR3 comprises 15 residues. Germline V gene sequence: CDR1 MGHRA, CDR2 YSYEKL.